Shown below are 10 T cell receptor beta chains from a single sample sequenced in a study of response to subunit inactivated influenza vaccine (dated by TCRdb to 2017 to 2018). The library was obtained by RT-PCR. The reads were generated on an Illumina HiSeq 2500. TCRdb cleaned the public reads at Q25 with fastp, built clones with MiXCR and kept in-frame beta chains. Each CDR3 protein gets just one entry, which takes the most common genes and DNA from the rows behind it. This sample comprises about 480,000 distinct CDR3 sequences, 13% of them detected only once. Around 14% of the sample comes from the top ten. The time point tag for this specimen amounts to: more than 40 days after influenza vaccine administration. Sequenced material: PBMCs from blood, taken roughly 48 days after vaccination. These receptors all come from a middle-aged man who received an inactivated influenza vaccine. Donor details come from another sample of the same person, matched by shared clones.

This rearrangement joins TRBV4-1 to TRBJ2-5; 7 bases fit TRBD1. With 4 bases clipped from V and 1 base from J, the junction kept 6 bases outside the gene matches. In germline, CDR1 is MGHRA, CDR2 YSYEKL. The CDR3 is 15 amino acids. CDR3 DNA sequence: TGCGCCAGCAGCCCCCCTGGACAGGTCCAAGAGACCCAGTACTTC. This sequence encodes CASSPPGQVQETQYF.

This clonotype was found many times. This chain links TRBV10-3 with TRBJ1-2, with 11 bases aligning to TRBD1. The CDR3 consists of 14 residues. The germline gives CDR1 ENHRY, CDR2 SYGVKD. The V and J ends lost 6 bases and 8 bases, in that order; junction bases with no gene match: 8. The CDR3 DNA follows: TGTGCCATCAGACGGACAGGGGGCGCGTTCGGCTACACCTTC. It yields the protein CAIRRTGGAFGYTF.

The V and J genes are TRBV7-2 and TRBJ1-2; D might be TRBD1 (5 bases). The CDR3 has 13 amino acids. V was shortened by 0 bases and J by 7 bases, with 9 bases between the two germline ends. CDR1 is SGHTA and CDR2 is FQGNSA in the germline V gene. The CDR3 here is CASSLARVGGYTF. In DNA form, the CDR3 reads TGTGCCAGCAGCTTAGCCAGGGTTGGTGGCTACACCTTC.

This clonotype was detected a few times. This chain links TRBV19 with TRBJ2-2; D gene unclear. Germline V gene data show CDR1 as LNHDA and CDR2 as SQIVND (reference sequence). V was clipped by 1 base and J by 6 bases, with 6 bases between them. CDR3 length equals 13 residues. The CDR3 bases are TGTGCCAGTAGTATAGCGACCTCCGGGGAGCTGTTTTTT. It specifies CASSIATSGELFF. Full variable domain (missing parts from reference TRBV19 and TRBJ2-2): DGGITQSPKYLFRKEGQNVTLSCEQNLNHDAMYWYRQDPGQGLRLIYYSQIVNDFQKGDIAEGYSVSREKKESFPLTVTSAQKNPTAFYLCASSIATSGELFFGEGSRLTVL.

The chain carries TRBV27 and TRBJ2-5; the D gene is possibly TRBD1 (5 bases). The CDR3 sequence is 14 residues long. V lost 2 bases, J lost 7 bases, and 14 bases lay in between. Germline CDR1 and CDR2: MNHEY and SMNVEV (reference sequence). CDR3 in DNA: TGTGCCAGCAGTTTAGGTCAAGGGGTGGGGACCCAGTACTTC. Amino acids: CASSLGQGVGTQYF.

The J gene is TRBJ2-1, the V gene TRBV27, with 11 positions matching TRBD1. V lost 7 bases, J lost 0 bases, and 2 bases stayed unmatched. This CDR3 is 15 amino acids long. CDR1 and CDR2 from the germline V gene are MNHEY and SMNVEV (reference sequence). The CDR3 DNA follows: TGTGCCAGCACAGGACAGGGGGCCTCCTACAATGAGCAGTTCTTC. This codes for CASTGQGASYNEQFF.

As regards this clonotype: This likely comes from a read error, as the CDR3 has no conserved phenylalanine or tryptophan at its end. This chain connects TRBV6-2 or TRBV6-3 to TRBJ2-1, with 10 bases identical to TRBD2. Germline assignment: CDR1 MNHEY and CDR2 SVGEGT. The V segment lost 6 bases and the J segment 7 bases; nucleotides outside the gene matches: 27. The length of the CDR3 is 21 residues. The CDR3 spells CASRHTPGHGTGTSDRNEQFL. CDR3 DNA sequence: TGTGCCAGCAGACATACCCCGGGACACGGGACCGGGACTAGCGATAGGAATGAGCAGTTCTTA.

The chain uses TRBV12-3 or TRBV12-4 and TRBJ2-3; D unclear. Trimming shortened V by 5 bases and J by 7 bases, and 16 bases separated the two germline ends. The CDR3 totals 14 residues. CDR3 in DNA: TGTGCCAGCAGTCCCCCAAGGGATTTGAATACGCAGTATTTT. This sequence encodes CASSPPRDLNTQYF.

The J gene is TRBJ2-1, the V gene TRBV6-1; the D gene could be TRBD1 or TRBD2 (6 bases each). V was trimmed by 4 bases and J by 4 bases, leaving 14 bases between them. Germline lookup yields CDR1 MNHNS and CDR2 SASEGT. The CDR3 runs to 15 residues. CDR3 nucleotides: TGTGCCAGCAGTGGGTCTAGGGGGACTTACAATGAGCAGTTCTTC. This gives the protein CASSGSRGTYNEQFF.

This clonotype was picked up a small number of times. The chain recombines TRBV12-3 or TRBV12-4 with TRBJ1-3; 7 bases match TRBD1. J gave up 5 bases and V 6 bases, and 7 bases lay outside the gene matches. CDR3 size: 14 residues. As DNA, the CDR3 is TGTGCCAGCAGCCAGACAGGGTCTAGAAACACCATATATTTT. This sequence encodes CASSQTGSRNTIYF.